The following is a T cell receptor (beta chain) sequence with its context. As yet, its antigen is unknown. The source of the sample is a study of cytomegalovirus exposure and HLA in healthy donors. General study findings and limits: It was shown in a later analysis that HLA-associated TCR beta chains were more clonally expanded than other, equally common chains.

V lost 7 bases and J lost 5, with 14 bases in between. Germline V gives CDR1 SNHLY, CDR2 FYNNEI. This CDR3 is 14 amino acids long. PCR was performed using 60 Vbeta and 13 Jbeta primers. Generated by immunoSEQ multiplex PCR, the TCRdb table keeps only in-frame clones and is missing some. This sample yields about 150,000 clones, of which around 83% are seen a single time; less than 2.5% belongs to the top ten. The chain couples TRBV2 to TRBJ2-2; no definite D call. Sequencing was done on a sample of PBMCs. This TCR came from a young woman in good health and CMV-seronegative. The CDR3 DNA reads TGTGCCAGCACAGCAGGCCCTAAGACCGGGGAGCTGTTTTTT. Protein product: CASTAGPKTGELFF.